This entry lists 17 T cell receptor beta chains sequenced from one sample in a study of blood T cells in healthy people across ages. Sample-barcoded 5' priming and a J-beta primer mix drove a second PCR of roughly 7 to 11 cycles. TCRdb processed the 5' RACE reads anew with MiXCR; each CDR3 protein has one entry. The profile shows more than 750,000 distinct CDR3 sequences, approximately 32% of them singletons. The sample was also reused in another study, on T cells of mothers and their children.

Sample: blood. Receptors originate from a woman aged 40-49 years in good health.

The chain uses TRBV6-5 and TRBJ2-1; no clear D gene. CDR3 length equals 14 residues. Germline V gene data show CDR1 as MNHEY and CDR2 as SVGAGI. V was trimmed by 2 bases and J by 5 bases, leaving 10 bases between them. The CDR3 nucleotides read TGTGCCAGCAGTTACGGCGGCCCCCACAATGAGCAGTTCTTC. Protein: CASSYGGPHNEQFF.

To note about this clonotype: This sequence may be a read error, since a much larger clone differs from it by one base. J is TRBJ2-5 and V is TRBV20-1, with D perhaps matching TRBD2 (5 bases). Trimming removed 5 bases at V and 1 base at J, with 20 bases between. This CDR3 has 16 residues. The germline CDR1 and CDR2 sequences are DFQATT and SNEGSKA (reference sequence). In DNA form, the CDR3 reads TGCAGTGCTGGAGCGACGAAGAGGGTCCTCCAAGAGACCCAGTACTTC. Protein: CSAGATKRVLQETQYF.

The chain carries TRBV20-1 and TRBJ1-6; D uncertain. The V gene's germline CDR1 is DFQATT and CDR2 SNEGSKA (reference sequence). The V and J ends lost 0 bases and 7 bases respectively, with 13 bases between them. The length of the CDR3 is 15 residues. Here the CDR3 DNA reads TGCAGTGCTAGAGATGGCAGTTACCCGAATTCACCCCTCCACTTT. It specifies CSARDGSYPNSPLHF.

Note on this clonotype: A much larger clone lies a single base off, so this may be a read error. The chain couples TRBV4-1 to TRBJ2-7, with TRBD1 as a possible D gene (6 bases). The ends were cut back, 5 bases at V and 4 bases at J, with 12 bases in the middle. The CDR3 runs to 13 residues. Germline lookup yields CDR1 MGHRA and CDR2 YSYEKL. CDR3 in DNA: TGCGCCAGCAGCTACCCAGGGGAATACGAGCAGTACTTC. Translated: CASSYPGEYEQYF.

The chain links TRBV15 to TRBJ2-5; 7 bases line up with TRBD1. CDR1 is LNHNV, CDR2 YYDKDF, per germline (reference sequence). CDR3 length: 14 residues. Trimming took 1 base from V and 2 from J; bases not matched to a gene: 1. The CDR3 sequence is CATSRAQGQETQYF. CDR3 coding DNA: TGTGCCACCAGCAGAGCACAGGGGCAAGAGACCCAGTACTTC. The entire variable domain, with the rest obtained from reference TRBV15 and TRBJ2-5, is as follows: DAMVIQNPRYQVTQFGKPVTLSCSQTLNHNVMYWYQQKSSQAPKLLFHYYDKDFNNEADTPDNFQSRRPNTSFCFLDIRSPGLGDTAMYLCATSRAQGQETQYFGPGTRLLVL.

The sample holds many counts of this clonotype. The CDR3 bases are TGCGCCAGCGCCTCGCGGGGAACTGAAGCTTTCTTT. This translates into CASASRGTEAFF. V usage is TRBV5-1 and J usage is TRBJ1-1; no clear D. Germline V gene data show CDR1 as SGHRS and CDR2 as YFSETQ. With 7 bases removed from V and 5 bases from J, the gap between germline ends came to 12 bases. This CDR3 has 12 residues.

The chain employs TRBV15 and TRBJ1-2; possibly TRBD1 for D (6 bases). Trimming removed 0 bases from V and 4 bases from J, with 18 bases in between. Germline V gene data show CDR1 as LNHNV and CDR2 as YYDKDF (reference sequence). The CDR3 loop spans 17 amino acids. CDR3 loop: CATSRDKGADSFYGYTF. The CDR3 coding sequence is TGTGCCACCAGCAGAGATAAGGGAGCGGACAGCTTCTATGGCTACACCTTC.

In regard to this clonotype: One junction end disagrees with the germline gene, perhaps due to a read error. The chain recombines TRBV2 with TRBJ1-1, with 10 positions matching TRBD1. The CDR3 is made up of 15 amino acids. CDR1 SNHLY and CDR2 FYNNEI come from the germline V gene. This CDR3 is CASRRQGARGTEASF. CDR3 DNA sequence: TGTGCCAGCAGGCGACAGGGGGCGCGGGGCACTGAAGCTTCCTTT.

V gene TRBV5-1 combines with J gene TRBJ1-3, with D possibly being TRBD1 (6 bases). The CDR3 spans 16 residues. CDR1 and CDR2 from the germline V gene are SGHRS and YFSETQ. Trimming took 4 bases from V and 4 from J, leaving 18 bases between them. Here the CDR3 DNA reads TGCGCCAGCAGCATGGGACAACCGGCGGCCGGAAACACCATATATTTT. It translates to CASSMGQPAAGNTIYF.

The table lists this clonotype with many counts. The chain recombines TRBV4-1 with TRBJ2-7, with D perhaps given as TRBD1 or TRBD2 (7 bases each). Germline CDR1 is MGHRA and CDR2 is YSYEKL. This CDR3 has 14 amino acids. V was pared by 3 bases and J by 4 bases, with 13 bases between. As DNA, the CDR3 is TGCGCCAGCAGCCAGGGAGGGACAGATTACGAGCAGTACTTC. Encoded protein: CASSQGGTDYEQYF.

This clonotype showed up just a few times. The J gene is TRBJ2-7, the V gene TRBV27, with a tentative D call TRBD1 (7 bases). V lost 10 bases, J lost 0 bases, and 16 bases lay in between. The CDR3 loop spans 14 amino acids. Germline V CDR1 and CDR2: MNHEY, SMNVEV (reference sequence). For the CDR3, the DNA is TGTGCCACCCGGAGACAGGGAGGCTCCTACGAGCAGTACTTC. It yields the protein CATRRQGGSYEQYF.

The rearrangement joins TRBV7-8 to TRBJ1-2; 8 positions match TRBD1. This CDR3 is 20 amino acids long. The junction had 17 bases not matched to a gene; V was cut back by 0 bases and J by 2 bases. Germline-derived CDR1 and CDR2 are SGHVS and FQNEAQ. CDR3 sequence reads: CASSLARAGTGGFLNYGYTF. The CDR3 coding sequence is TGTGCCAGCAGCTTAGCCCGAGCCGGGACAGGAGGCTTCTTGAACTATGGCTACACCTTC.

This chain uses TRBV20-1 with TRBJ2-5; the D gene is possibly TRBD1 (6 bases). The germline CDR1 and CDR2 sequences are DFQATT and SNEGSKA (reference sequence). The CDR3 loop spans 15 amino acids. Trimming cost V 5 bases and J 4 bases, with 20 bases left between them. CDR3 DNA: TGCAGTGCTCGCTCAAACAGGGTTATAGTAGAGACCCAGTACTTC. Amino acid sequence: CSARSNRVIVETQYF.

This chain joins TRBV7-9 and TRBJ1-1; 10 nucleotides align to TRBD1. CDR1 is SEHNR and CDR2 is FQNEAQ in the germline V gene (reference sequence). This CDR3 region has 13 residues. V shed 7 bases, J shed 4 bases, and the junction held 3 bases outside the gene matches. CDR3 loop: CASTGQGSTEAFF. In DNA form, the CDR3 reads TGTGCCAGCACGGGACAGGGGAGCACTGAAGCTTTCTTT.

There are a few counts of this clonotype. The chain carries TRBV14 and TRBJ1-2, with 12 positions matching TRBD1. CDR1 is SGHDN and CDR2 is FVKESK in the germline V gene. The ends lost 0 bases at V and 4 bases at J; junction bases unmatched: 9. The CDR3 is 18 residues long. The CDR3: CASSQEDWDRGRGYGYTF. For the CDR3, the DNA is TGTGCCAGCAGCCAAGAAGATTGGGACAGGGGGCGAGGCTATGGCTACACCTTC.

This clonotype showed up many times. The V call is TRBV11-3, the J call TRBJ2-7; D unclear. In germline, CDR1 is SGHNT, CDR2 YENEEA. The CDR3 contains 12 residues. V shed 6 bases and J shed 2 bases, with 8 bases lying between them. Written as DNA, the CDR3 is TGTGCCAGCAGGCCCTTACCCTACGAGCAGTACTTC. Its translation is CASRPLPYEQYF. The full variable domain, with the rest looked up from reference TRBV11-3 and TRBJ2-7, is EAGVVQSPRYKIIEKKQPVAFWCNPISGHNTLYWYLQNLGQGPELLIRYENEEAVDDSQLPKDRFSAERLKGVDSTLKIQPAELGDSAVYLCASRPLPYEQYFGPGTRLTVT.

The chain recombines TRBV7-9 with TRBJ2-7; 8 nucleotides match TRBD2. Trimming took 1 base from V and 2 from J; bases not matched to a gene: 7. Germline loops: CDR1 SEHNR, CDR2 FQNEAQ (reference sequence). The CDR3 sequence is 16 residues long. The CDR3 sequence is CASSLVSGLGAYEQYF. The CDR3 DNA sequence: TGTGCCAGCAGCTTAGTGTCGGGACTAGGAGCCTACGAGCAGTACTTC.